A single T cell receptor beta chain is shown here with its context. It has no known antigen specificity. Qualities for individual bases were not recorded, and no much larger clone is one base off. In this study, sorted CD4+ and CD8+ T cells from the blood of healthy subjects and of severe aplastic anemia patients had their TCR repertoires deep-sequenced. Ficoll-Paque density gradient centrifugation was used to isolate peripheral blood mononuclear cells. CD4+ and CD8+ T cells were sorted by FACS or magnetic beads before DNA extraction. TCR beta VDJ combination and CDR3 sequence profiling used genomic DNA as the template. An Illumina HiSeq 2000 was used for TCR repertoire sequencing. The published analysis was carried out like this. Repertoire assessment relied on Simpson's diversity index, CDR3 size and DJ length profiles, and TRBV/TRBJ rearrangement plots. The most abundant DNA sequence in the deep sequencing data was taken as the immunodominant clone. CDR3 amino acid sequences were screened for sharing across subjects and were compared with published repertoires and the VDJdb database. TCRdb handled the public reads itself, with Q25 trimming in fastp and clone calling in MiXCR, and kept productive beta chains. Identical CDR3 protein sequences are pooled into one entry, listed with their most common genes and DNA. TCRdb, rather than the study authors, made the V and J calls. In this sample the table shows some 180,000 distinct CDR3 sequences, roughly half of which occur a single time. The ten largest clones take up roughly 3% of the sample.

The sample belongs to a study of CD8+CD57+ T cells in acquired aplastic anemia (dated by TCRdb to the late 2010s). In the study overall: On average, sorted CD4+ and CD8+ cells yielded 3.2 ug of extracted DNA, with a range of roughly 0.18 to 27.4 ug. Mean read counts for healthy donor samples were 8.5 million to 10.8 million for CD4+ cells and 11.0 million for CD8+ cells.

On the study overall, not on this receptor specifically: Although roughly 29 CD8+ CDR3 sequences were shared by patients and controls, these sequences appeared highly expressed in patients and within the immunodominant clones of patients. Between patients and healthy controls, no significant difference in CD8+ Simpson's diversity was found (P=0.060).

The clonotype comes from a human donor in good health. The sequencing input was sorted CD4+, CD8+, or CD8+CD57+ T cells (not recorded which) from PBMCs.

The CDR3 region: CSVEGGGGYNEQFF. The base sequence is TGCAGCGTTGAAGGGGGGGGTGGGTACAATGAGCAGTTCTTC. The chain joins TRBV29-1 to TRBJ2-1; 7 middle bases align to TRBD2. The CDR3 has 14 amino acids, counting the end cysteine and phenylalanine. The DNA shown is the 42-base CDR3, in frame from base 1. Sequences SQVTM (CDR1) and ANQGSEA (CDR2) are obtained from the germline V gene. The V end gives up 1 base and the J end 4 bases, leaving 4 bases in the junction not matched to a gene.